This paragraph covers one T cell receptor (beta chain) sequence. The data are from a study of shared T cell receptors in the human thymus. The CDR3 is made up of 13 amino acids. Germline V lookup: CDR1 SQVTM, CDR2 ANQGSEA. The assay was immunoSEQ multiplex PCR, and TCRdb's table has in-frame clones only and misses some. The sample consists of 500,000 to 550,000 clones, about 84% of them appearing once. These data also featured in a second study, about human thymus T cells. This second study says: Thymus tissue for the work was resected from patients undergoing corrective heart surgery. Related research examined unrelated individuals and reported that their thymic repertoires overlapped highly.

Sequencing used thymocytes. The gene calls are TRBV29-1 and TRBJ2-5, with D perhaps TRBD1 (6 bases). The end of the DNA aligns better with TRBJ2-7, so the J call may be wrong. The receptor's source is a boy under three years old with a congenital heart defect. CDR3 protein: CSVGGRLRYEQYF. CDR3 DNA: TGCAGCGTTGGGGGGCGTCTCCGCTACGAGCAGTACTTC.